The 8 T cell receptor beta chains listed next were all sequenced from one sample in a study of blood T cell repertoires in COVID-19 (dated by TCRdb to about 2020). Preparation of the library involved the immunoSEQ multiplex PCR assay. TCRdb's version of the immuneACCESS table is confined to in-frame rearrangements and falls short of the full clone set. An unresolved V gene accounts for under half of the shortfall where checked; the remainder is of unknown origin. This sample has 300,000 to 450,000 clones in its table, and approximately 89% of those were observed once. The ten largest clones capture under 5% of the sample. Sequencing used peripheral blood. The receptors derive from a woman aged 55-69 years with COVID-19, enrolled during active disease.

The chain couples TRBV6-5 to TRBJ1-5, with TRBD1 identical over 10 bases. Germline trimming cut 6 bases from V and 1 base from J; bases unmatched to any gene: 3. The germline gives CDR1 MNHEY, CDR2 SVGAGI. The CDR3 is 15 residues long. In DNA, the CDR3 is TGTGCCAGCAGGGGGACAGGGGCCAGCAATCAGCCCCAGCATTTT. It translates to CASRGTGASNQPQHF.

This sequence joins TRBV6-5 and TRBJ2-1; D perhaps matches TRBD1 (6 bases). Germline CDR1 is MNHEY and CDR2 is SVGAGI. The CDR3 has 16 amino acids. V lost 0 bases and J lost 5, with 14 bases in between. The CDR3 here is CASSYSRQARNNEQFF. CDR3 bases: TGTGCCAGCAGTTACTCGAGACAGGCGAGAAACAATGAGCAGTTCTTC.

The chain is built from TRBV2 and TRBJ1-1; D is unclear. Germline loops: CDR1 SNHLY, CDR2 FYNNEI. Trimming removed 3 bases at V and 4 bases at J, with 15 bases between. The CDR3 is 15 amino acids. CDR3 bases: TGTGCCAGCAGTGATCCCGGGGTTCGAGGCACTGAAGCTTTCTTT. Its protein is CASSDPGVRGTEAFF.

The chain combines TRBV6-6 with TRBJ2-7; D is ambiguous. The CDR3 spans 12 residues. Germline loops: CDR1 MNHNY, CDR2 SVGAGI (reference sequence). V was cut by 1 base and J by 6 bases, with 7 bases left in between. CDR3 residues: CASSYWQSEQYF. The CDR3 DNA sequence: TGTGCCAGCAGTTACTGGCAGTCCGAGCAGTACTTC.

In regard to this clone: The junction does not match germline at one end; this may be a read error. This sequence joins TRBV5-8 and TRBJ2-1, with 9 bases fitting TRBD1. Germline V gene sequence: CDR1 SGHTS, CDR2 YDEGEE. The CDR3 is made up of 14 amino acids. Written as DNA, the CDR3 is TGTGCCAGCACCTTGACAGGGGGAGGCAATGAGCAGTTCTTC. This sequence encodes CASTLTGGGNEQFF. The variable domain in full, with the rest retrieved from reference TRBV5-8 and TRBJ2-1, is EAGVTQSPTHLIKTRGQQATLRCSPISGHTSVYWYQQALGLGLQFLLWYDEGEERNRGNFPPRFSGRQFPNYSSELNVNALELEDSALYLCASTLTGGGNEQFFGPGTRLTVL.

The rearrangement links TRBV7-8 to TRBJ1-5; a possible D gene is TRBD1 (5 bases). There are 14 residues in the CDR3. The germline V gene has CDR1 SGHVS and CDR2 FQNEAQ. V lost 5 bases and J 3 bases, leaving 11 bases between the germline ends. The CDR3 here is CASSTKGVNQPQHF. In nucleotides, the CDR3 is TGTGCCAGCAGCACCAAAGGGGTCAATCAGCCCCAGCATTTT. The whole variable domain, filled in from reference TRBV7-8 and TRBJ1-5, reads GAGVSQSPRYKVAKRGQDVALRCDPISGHVSLFWYQQALGQGPEFLTYFQNEAQLDKSGLPSDRFFAERPEGSVSTLKIQRTQQEDSAVYLCASSTKGVNQPQHFGDGTRLSIL.

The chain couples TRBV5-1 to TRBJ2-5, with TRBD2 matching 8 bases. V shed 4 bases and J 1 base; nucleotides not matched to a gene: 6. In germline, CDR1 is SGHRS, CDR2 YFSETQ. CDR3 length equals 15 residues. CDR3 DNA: TGCGCCAGCAGCCAGGGAAGCGGGGGCCAAGAGACCCAGTACTTC. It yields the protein CASSQGSGGQETQYF.

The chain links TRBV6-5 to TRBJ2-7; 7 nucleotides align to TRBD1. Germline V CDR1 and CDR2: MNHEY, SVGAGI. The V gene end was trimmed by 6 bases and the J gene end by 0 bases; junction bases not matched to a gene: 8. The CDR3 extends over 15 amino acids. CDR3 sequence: CASRSGGISSYEQYF. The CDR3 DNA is TGTGCCAGCAGATCAGGGGGTATCAGCTCCTACGAGCAGTACTTC.